This section outlines one T cell receptor (beta chain) sequence together with its context. This clonotype has only a few counts. No cognate antigen has been identified for it. Base qualities are not at hand, and no much larger clone is one base apart. The trim is 10 bases for V and 7 bases for J, with a gap of 10 bases between the germline ends. The CDR3 measures 10 amino acids from cysteine to phenylalanine. The DNA shown is the 30-base CDR3, in frame from base 1. Via the germline V gene, CDR1 is SGHRS and CDR2 YFSETQ. This specimen comes from a study of T cell repertoires in cytomegalovirus infection (dated by TCRdb to about 2019). In terms of the full investigation: The peptide stimulations were aimed at well-studied HLA-B-restricted epitopes as well as recently identified HLA-C-restricted CMV epitopes, whose presentation resists viral immunomodulation. The HLA type of each donor mattered for the analysis, because public TCR beta signatures pointed to carriage of CMV infection along with the matching HLA type.

Sequencing was performed on an Illumina HiSeq 1500. Clones were called with MiXCR by TCRdb after fastp trimmed the public reads at Q25, and only in-frame beta chains were retained. Rows with a matching CDR3 protein are joined into one entry that keeps the most common DNA and genes. In this sample the table shows 600,000 to 700,000 distinct CDR3 sequences, 30% to 35% of which occur a single time. The ten largest clones capture about 20% of the sample. What the study reported, not specific to this receptor: Carriers of CMV infection plus the relevant HLA type were discriminated by the cumulative frequency of public TCR beta family members in the study cohort and in an independent roughly 320-donor cohort. In the ex vivo response, HLA-C-restricted CMV-specific TCR beta clonotypes were dominant, and in two of eight donors the single most frequent clonotype came from this HLA-C-restricted group.

The intended sense of this specimen's treatment or condition label: in vitro stimulation with specific CMV peptide epitopes to enrich CMV-specific T cells. The starting material was cultured PBMCs, obtained from culture after CMV antigen stimulation. In this chain, TRBV5-1 is recombined with TRBJ2-3, with the identity of the D gene unclear. The receptor's source is a human donor in good health (CMV status not recorded). Some clones in this sample may be carry-over from other donors' samples. The CDR3 protein sequence reads: CALSSHTQYF. The base sequence is TGCGCCCTAAGTTCACATACGCAGTATTTT.